This T cell receptor beta chain comes out of a study of T cells after yellow fever vaccination. Study-wide background: Preparation of fractions with low cell numbers was performed using SMART-Seq v4 Ultra Low Input.

Concerning this clonotype itself: Its matching antigen is unknown.

Researchers made TCR cDNA using 5'RACE template switching, and this step added a universal primer site and UMIs. TCRdb redid the calling of the 5' RACE reads with MiXCR, one entry per CDR3 protein. The sample shows 500,000 to 550,000 distinct CDR3 sequences, roughly 22% of them seen only once. General study points: Clonotypes found in both CD4 and CD8 compartments made up a small share.

CDR3 length equals 15 residues. Germline CDR1 DFQATT, CDR2 SNEGSKA (reference sequence). The junction had 4 bases not matched to a gene; V was cut back by 2 bases and J by 4 bases. This clonotype was obtained from a man aged 18 to 29 who received the YFV17D yellow fever vaccine. The J gene is TRBJ2-1, the V gene TRBV20-1, with TRBD1 matching 11 bases. The source material was PBMCs, sampled roughly 20 days after the first yellow fever vaccination. The CDR3 sequence: CSARTWDRGYNEQFF. The CDR3 DNA reads as TGCAGTGCTAGAACCTGGGACAGGGGGTACAATGAGCAGTTCTTC.